These T cell receptor beta chains were read from a single sample in a study of CD4 T cells in relation to SARS-CoV-2 and coronaviruses. Some clones are missing from TCRdb's copy, which holds only in-frame ones; the method was immunoSEQ multiplex PCR. Of around 56,000 clones listed, roughly 89% are singletons. Sequencing used memory CD4+ T cells from PBMCs. These receptors all come from a human donor in good health. The CDR3 runs from the conserved cysteine through the conserved F or W. The order of the fields is V gene, D gene, clone size, J gene, CDR3 DNA, CDR3 protein. D genes are given only for firm matches. Size is stated for part of the rows, as once, few or many counts, or as a class when the clone is expanded.

TRBV11-1,.,.,TRBJ2-5,TGTGCCAGCAGCTGGTCGTTGGATCGTGGAGAGACCCAGTACTTC,CASSWSLDRGETQYF
TRBV28,.,.,TRBJ1-2,TGTGCCAGCAGTTCAGGGGTACTCTATGGCTACACCTTC,CASSSGVLYGYTF
TRBV2,TRBD1,.,TRBJ1-4,TGTGCCAGCAGTGAGGACAGGGTCGGGAATGAAAAACTGTTTTTT,CASSEDRVGNEKLFF
TRBV28,TRBD2,.,TRBJ2-5,TGTGCCAGCAAGGTTGGGCTAGCGGGAGGGCATTCGAGAGAGACCCAGTACTTC,CASKVGLAGGHSRETQYF
TRBV10-3,TRBD1,.,TRBJ2-7,TGTGCCACCAGGAAGGGGGGGACAGGGCCGGGGGGCGAGCAGTACTTC,CATRKGGTGPGGEQYF
TRBV4-2,.,.,TRBJ2-1,TGTGCCAGCAGCCAAGATCGGGGTAGGGGGGGTCTTGGGGAGCAGTTCTTC,CASSQDRGRGGLGEQFF
TRBV6-5,.,.,TRBJ2-1,TGTGCCAGCAGCCCGGGGTCCTCCAATGAGCAGTTCTTC,CASSPGSSNEQFF
TRBV28,.,.,TRBJ2-7,TGTGCCAGCAGTTTCCGCAGAAGGGCGGGGGAGCAGTACTTC,CASSFRRRAGEQYF
TRBV18,TRBD1,few,TRBJ2-7,TGTGCCAGCTCACCAGGGACAGGTGCCTACGAGCAGTACTTC,CASSPGTGAYEQYF
TRBV9,TRBD2,.,TRBJ2-3,TGTGCCAGCAGCGTAGCGACTAGCGGGAGCACAGATACGCAGTATTTT,CASSVATSGSTDTQYF
TRBV6-5,TRBD1,.,TRBJ1-1,TGTGCCAGCAGTTACACATCCGGGACAGGGAGGGCTGAAGCTTTCTTT,CASSYTSGTGRAEAFF
TRBV25-1,TRBD2,.,TRBJ2-1,TGTGCCAGCAGTGGAGGACTAGCGGGAGGGCCCGATGAGCAGTTCTTC,CASSGGLAGGPDEQFF
TRBV29-1,.,.,TRBJ2-4,TGCAGCGTTCCATCTCTGAGGGGGGCCAAAAACATTCAGTACTTC,CSVPSLRGAKNIQYF
TRBV5-1,.,.,TRBJ2-1,TGCGCCAGCAGCTTGGCAGCGTCTAGCTCCTACAATGAGCAGTTCTTC,CASSLAASSSYNEQFF
TRBV5-1,TRBD1,.,TRBJ1-2,TGCGCCAGCAGCAGGGGACAGGGTAACTATGGCTACACCTTC,CASSRGQGNYGYTF
TRBV28,.,.,TRBJ1-5,TGTGCCAGCAGTTTATCCTCAGGGTTGGGGCAGCCCCAGCATTTT,CASSLSSGLGQPQHF
TRBV27,TRBD1,.,TRBJ1-6,TGTGCCAGCAGTTTAAAGGGATACGTCGGACAGGGGGAAATCGGCTATAATTCACCCCTCCACTTT,CASSLKGYVGQGEIGYNSPLHF
TRBV9,TRBD2,.,TRBJ2-1,TGTGCCAGCAGCCCTCATCCAGGGAGGGCGGACCGCCTAGAGCAGTTCTTC,CASSPHPGRADRLEQFF
TRBV21-1,.,.,TRBJ1-5,TGTGCCAGCAGCAAGCCGGACAGATTCAATCAGCCCCAGCATTTT,CASSKPDRFNQPQHF
TRBV5-1,.,.,TRBJ2-6,TGCGCCAGCAGCTTGCTCGGGGACTCTGGGGCCAACGTCCTGACTTTC,CASSLLGDSGANVLTF
TRBV5-6,TRBD2,.,TRBJ2-5,TGTGCCAGCAGCCCTCTTGGCGGGGGGCGGAGGGAGACCCAGTACTTC,CASSPLGGGRRETQYF
TRBV18,.,.,TRBJ2-5,TGTGCCAGCTCACCGCCGGCAGGGTGGGAGACCCAGTACTTC,CASSPPAGWETQYF
TRBV29-1,TRBD2,.,TRBJ2-1,TGCAGCGTTGTGAGGCTAGCGGGAATCAATGAGCAGTTCTTC,CSVVRLAGINEQFF
TRBV27,.,.,TRBJ2-5,TGTGCCAGCAGGGAATGGGGTGGAGAGACCCAGTACTTC,CASREWGGETQYF
TRBV6-5,.,.,TRBJ1-2,TGTGCCAGCAGTTACCAGAGGGGGTCTCCTGGCTACACCTTC,CASSYQRGSPGYTF
TRBV6-2/TRBV6-3,TRBD2,once,TRBJ2-1,TGTGCCAGCAGCTCCCGAGGACTAGCGGGAGTACATGAGCAGTTCTTC,CASSSRGLAGVHEQFF
TRBV7-3,.,once,TRBJ2-3,TGTGCCAGCAGCTTCGGTATTACTAGCACAGATACGCAGTATTTT,CASSFGITSTDTQYF
TRBV9,TRBD1,once,TRBJ2-6,TGTGCCAGCAGCAGGACAGGGGCCGGGGCCAACGTCCTGACTTTC,CASSRTGAGANVLTF
TRBV7-2,TRBD1,.,TRBJ2-7,TGTGCCAGCAGCCGCCAACAGGGGGCAACTCACGAGCAGTACTTC,CASSRQQGATHEQYF
TRBV5-4,TRBD2,.,TRBJ2-1,TGTGCCAGCAGCTTTAAATTTCTAGCGGGAGCATCCTACAATGAGCAGTTCTTC,CASSFKFLAGASYNEQFF
TRBV11-2,.,.,TRBJ1-6,TGTGCCAGCAGCTCATTGTGGGCCCTCCACTTT,CASSSLWALHF
TRBV7-9,TRBD1,.,TRBJ1-2,TGTGCCAGCAGTCCATACCGAGGGGACAGGACTAACTATGGCTACACCTTC,CASSPYRGDRTNYGYTF
TRBV4-2,.,.,TRBJ2-7,TGTGCCAGCAGCCAAGTAGTTCCGGCGGGCCTACGCTCCTACGAGCAGTACTTC,CASSQVVPAGLRSYEQYF
TRBV5-1,.,few,TRBJ2-2,TGCGCCAGCAGCCCTAGCGTTGACTCGAACACCGGGGAGCTGTTTTTT,CASSPSVDSNTGELFF
TRBV6-6,TRBD1,.,TRBJ2-7,TGTGCCAGCAGTTACCCCGGGACAGGGGGCGACGAGCAGTACTTC,CASSYPGTGGDEQYF
TRBV6-4,TRBD1,once,TRBJ1-2,TGTGCCAGCAGGCCGCAAGCCAGGGGGGATGGCTACACCTTC,CASRPQARGDGYTF
TRBV10-2,.,.,TRBJ2-3,TGCGCCAGCTTACAGGGAACTGGTACGCAGTATTTT,CASLQGTGTQYF
TRBV3-1/TRBV3-2,TRBD2,.,TRBJ2-3,TGTGCCAGCACCGTGACTAGCGGGAGTCGTGACACGCAGTATTTT,CASTVTSGSRDTQYF
TRBV28,TRBD2,.,TRBJ2-2,TGTGCCAGCAGGGGACTAGCGGGAAAAACAACCGGGGAGCTGTTTTTT,CASRGLAGKTTGELFF
TRBV2,.,.,TRBJ1-6,TGTGCCAGGCAGGGACCGGGGTATAATTCACCCCTCCACTTT,CARQGPGYNSPLHF
TRBV5-1,TRBD2,.,TRBJ2-1,TGCGCCAGCAGCTCGGGACTAGCGGGCTCCTACAATGAGCAGTTCTTC,CASSSGLAGSYNEQFF
TRBV5-8,TRBD1,once,TRBJ2-7,TGTGCCAGCAGCAAGGGAAGACCGGGACAGGGGTTCCAGACCTACGAGCAGTACTTC,CASSKGRPGQGFQTYEQYF
TRBV15,.,.,TRBJ1-3,TGTGCCACCAGCAGAGAAGGACCCCACTCTGGAAACACCATATATTTT,CATSREGPHSGNTIYF
TRBV6-5,TRBD2,.,TRBJ2-1,TGTGCCAGCAGTTATACAGCGGGAGGAGGCAATGAGCAGTTCTTC,CASSYTAGGGNEQFF
TRBV20-1,.,.,TRBJ2-7,TGCAGTGCTAGTAGTAGTGGGGGCAGGGTCTACGAGCAGTACTTC,CSASSSGGRVYEQYF
TRBV7-9,.,.,TRBJ2-7,TGTGCCAGCAGCTTACGCGGGAAGAACTACGAGCAGTACTTC,CASSLRGKNYEQYF
TRBV19,TRBD1,.,TRBJ1-4,TGTGCCAGTAGTCCCCGGACAGGTTCCGAAAAACTGTTTTTT,CASSPRTGSEKLFF
TRBV27,TRBD2,.,TRBJ2-1,TGTGCCAGCAGTACCCCGGATAGCGGGCCCTACAATGAGCAGTTCTTC,CASSTPDSGPYNEQFF
TRBV7-2,TRBD1,.,TRBJ1-1,TGTGCCAGCAGCCAAGGGGGCCAACAGAAGACTGAAGCTTTCTTT,CASSQGGQQKTEAFF
TRBV11-2,.,.,TRBJ2-3,TGTGCCAGCAGCTTAGTCCCTCTGAGCACAGATACGCAGTATTTT,CASSLVPLSTDTQYF
TRBV5-8,.,.,TRBJ2-3,TGTGCCAGCAGCGCCAACAGGGTTTGGGCAGATACGCAGTATTTT,CASSANRVWADTQYF
TRBV7-9,.,few,TRBJ2-1,TGTGCCAGCAGTCCGTCGGGATTTGAGCAGTTCTTC,CASSPSGFEQFF
TRBV5-4,.,.,TRBJ2-7,TGTGCCAGCAGCTTGAGCATAACGAGGGCTCCCTACGAGCAGTACTTC,CASSLSITRAPYEQYF
TRBV5-1,TRBD2,.,TRBJ2-3,TGCGCCAGCAGCTCCTGGGCGGGGGACACAGATACGCAGTATTTT,CASSSWAGDTDTQYF
TRBV27,.,.,TRBJ1-5,TGTGCCAGCCGGAGGACAGACAATCAGCCCCAGCATTTT,CASRRTDNQPQHF